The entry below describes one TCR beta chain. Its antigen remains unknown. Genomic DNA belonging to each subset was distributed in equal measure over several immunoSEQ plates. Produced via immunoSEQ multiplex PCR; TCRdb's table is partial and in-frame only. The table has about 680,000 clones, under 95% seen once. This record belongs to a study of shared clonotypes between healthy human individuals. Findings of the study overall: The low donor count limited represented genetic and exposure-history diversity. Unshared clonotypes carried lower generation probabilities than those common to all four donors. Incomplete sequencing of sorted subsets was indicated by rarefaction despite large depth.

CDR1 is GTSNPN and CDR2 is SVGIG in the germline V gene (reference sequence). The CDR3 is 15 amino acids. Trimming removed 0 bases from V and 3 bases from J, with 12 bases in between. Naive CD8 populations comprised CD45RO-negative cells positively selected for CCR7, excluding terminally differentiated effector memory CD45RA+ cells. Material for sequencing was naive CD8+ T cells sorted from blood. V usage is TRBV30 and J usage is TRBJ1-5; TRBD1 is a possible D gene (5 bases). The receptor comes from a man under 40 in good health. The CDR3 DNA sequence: TGTGCCTGGAGTGTCGGGCAGGGATACAATCAGCCCCAGCATTTT. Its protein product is CAWSVGQGYNQPQHF.